This TCR beta chain is from a study of T cell responses to AZD1222 COVID-19 vaccine. The study's findings and limits: No day 14 peak samples; only post-peak repertoires were characterized. Regions left unmutated in variants are reportedly the target of nearly half of spike-specific TCRs.

Trimming removed 0 bases from V and 5 bases from J; junction bases left unmatched: 4. The CDR3 covers 16 residues. Germline CDR1 reads LNHDA; CDR2 reads SQIVND (reference sequence). Produced via immunoSEQ multiplex PCR; TCRdb's table is partial and in-frame only. The table records 70,000 to 95,000 clones, around 87% of them present only once. In the case of this clone: Its antigen remains unknown.

The chain has TRBV19 and TRBJ2-2, with 9 bases matching TRBD2. This receptor was taken from an adult in good health. Specimen: peripheral blood, collected on day 0 of MenACWY control vaccination. The CDR3 is CASSIEAGGLTGELFF. CDR3 in DNA: TGTGCCAGTAGTATAGAAGCGGGAGGCTTGACCGGGGAGCTGTTTTTT.